This is a list of T cell receptor beta chains from one sample in a study of cytomegalovirus exposure and HLA in healthy donors. The method was immunoSEQ multiplex PCR; TCRdb's version includes in-frame clones alone and lacks a portion of them. The sample lists 210,000 or so clones, approximately 82% occurring once. The specimen was PBMCs. These receptors all come from a woman aged 40 to 50 in good health and CMV-seronegative. CDR3s include the opening cysteine and the closing phenylalanine or tryptophan. The D gene is left open where the match is weak. Clone size is shown for a subset of rows, as once, few, many or a class of expanded clone.

v_call: TRBV7-9
d_call: TRBD1
j_call: TRBJ1-4
clone_size: NA
cdr3_aa: CASSLGQGSEKLFF
cdr3_nt: TGTGCCAGCAGCTTGGGACAGGGGAGTGAAAAACTGTTTTTT

v_call: TRBV12-2
d_call: NA
j_call: TRBJ2-1
clone_size: few
cdr3_aa: CASRLAAGGPAFGNEQFF
cdr3_nt: TGTGCAAGTCGCTTAGCTGCGGGGGGGCCAGCATTCGGCAATGAGCAGTTCTTC

v_call: TRBV6-5
d_call: TRBD1
j_call: TRBJ1-1
clone_size: NA
cdr3_aa: CASSPNRGNTEAFF
cdr3_nt: TGTGCCAGCAGTCCAAACAGGGGGAACACTGAAGCTTTCTTT

v_call: TRBV5-4
d_call: NA
j_call: TRBJ1-1
clone_size: NA
cdr3_aa: CASSLEDGTKAFF
cdr3_nt: TGTGCCAGCAGCTTGGAGGATGGGACAAAAGCTTTCTTT

v_call: TRBV10-3
d_call: NA
j_call: TRBJ2-7
clone_size: once
cdr3_aa: CAASQGYEQYF
cdr3_nt: TGTGCCGCTTCACAGGGATACGAGCAGTACTTC

v_call: TRBV27
d_call: NA
j_call: TRBJ1-6
clone_size: NA
cdr3_aa: CASSERDSPLHF
cdr3_nt: TGTGCCAGCAGTGAAAGAGATTCACCCCTCCACTTT

v_call: TRBV28
d_call: TRBD1
j_call: TRBJ1-1
clone_size: NA
cdr3_aa: CASRSPGQGVSNTEAFF
cdr3_nt: TGTGCCAGCAGGTCCCCGGGACAGGGGGTTTCTAACACTGAAGCTTTCTTT

v_call: TRBV7-3
d_call: NA
j_call: TRBJ2-2
clone_size: NA
cdr3_aa: CASSWDGRRGGELFF
cdr3_nt: TGTGCCAGCAGTTGGGACGGACGGAGGGGCGGGGAGCTGTTTTTT

v_call: TRBV15
d_call: NA
j_call: TRBJ2-3
clone_size: NA
cdr3_aa: CATSRDLGSADTQYF
cdr3_nt: TGTGCCACCAGCAGAGATTTGGGCTCTGCAGATACGCAGTATTTT

v_call: TRBV28
d_call: NA
j_call: TRBJ1-2
clone_size: NA
cdr3_aa: CASSYGQSYGYTF
cdr3_nt: TGTGCCAGCAGTTACGGACAGTCGTATGGCTACACCTTC

v_call: TRBV15
d_call: TRBD1
j_call: TRBJ1-1
clone_size: NA
cdr3_aa: CATGQGARGTEAFF
cdr3_nt: TGTGCCACAGGCCAGGGGGCAAGGGGCACTGAAGCTTTCTTT

v_call: TRBV5-6
d_call: TRBD1
j_call: TRBJ2-5
clone_size: NA
cdr3_aa: CASSLPGTGVETQYF
cdr3_nt: TGTGCCAGCAGCCTCCCCGGGACAGGGGTGGAGACCCAGTACTTC

v_call: TRBV9
d_call: NA
j_call: TRBJ1-1
clone_size: NA
cdr3_aa: CASSDSTNTEAFF
cdr3_nt: TGTGCCAGCAGCGACAGCACGAACACTGAAGCTTTCTTT

v_call: TRBV6-1
d_call: NA
j_call: TRBJ2-2
clone_size: once
cdr3_aa: CATLHRVGAGELFF
cdr3_nt: TGTGCCACCCTGCACAGGGTGGGGGCCGGGGAGCTGTTTTTT

v_call: TRBV25-1
d_call: NA
j_call: TRBJ2-7
clone_size: NA
cdr3_aa: CASSARAYEQYF
cdr3_nt: TGTGCCAGCAGTGCCAGGGCCTACGAGCAGTACTTC

v_call: TRBV6-5
d_call: NA
j_call: TRBJ2-5
clone_size: few
cdr3_aa: CASSYWGGEETQYF
cdr3_nt: TGTGCCAGCAGTTACTGGGGCGGGGAAGAGACCCAGTACTTC

v_call: TRBV5-4
d_call: NA
j_call: TRBJ2-3
clone_size: NA
cdr3_aa: CASSQTAYEADTQYF
cdr3_nt: TGTGCCAGCAGCCAGACAGCTTACGAGGCAGATACGCAGTATTTT

v_call: TRBV6-1
d_call: TRBD1
j_call: TRBJ1-2
clone_size: NA
cdr3_aa: CASSEVRVWQGEHYGYTF
cdr3_nt: TGTGCCAGCAGTGAGGTCCGGGTATGGCAGGGGGAGCACTATGGCTACACCTTC

v_call: TRBV7-8
d_call: TRBD2
j_call: TRBJ2-5
clone_size: NA
cdr3_aa: CASSSGLAGGPTTETQYF
cdr3_nt: TGTGCCAGCAGCTCGGGACTAGCGGGGGGGCCGACTACAGAGACCCAGTACTTC

v_call: TRBV5-4
d_call: NA
j_call: TRBJ2-2
clone_size: NA
cdr3_aa: CASSPGDRQPNTGELFF
cdr3_nt: TGTGCCAGCAGCCCCGGTGACAGGCAACCGAACACCGGGGAGCTGTTTTTT

v_call: TRBV2
d_call: TRBD1
j_call: TRBJ1-2
clone_size: NA
cdr3_aa: CARTGEGSNYGYTF
cdr3_nt: TGTGCCAGGACAGGGGAAGGCTCTAACTATGGCTACACCTTC

v_call: TRBV5-1
d_call: NA
j_call: TRBJ1-4
clone_size: NA
cdr3_aa: CASSLVGSGANEKLFF
cdr3_nt: TGCGCCAGCAGCTTGGTTGGTAGCGGCGCGAATGAAAAACTGTTTTTT

v_call: TRBV7-8
d_call: TRBD1
j_call: TRBJ1-4
clone_size: NA
cdr3_aa: CASSPTTGRNEKLFF
cdr3_nt: TGTGCCAGCAGCCCCACGACAGGGAGGAATGAAAAACTGTTTTTT

v_call: TRBV7-9
d_call: NA
j_call: TRBJ1-2
clone_size: NA
cdr3_aa: CASSFPTPIYGYTF
cdr3_nt: TGTGCCAGCAGCTTTCCGACACCAATCTATGGCTACACCTTC

v_call: TRBV28
d_call: NA
j_call: TRBJ2-5
clone_size: NA
cdr3_aa: CASSFGRGGSQYF
cdr3_nt: TGTGCCAGCAGTTTTGGCCGGGGAGGTAGCCAGTACTTC

v_call: TRBV15
d_call: NA
j_call: TRBJ2-7
clone_size: NA
cdr3_aa: CATSIHHPDSTYEQYF
cdr3_nt: TGTGCCACCAGCATCCACCACCCGGACAGCACCTACGAGCAGTACTTC

v_call: TRBV10-2
d_call: NA
j_call: TRBJ2-1
clone_size: few
cdr3_aa: CASSESQGLYNEQFF
cdr3_nt: TGCGCCAGCAGTGAGTCCCAGGGGCTCTACAATGAGCAGTTCTTC